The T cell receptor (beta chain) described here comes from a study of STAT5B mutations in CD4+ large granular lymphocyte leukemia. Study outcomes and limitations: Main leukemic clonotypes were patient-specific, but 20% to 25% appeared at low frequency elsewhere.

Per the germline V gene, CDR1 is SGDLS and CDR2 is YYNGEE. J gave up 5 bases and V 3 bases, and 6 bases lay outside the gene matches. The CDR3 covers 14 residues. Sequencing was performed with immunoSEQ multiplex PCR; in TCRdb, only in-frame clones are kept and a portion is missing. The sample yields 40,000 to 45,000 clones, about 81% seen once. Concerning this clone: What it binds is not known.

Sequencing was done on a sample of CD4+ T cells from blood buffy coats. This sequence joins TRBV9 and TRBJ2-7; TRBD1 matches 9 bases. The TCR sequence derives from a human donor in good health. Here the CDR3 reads CASSARDRANEQYF. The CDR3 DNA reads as TGTGCCAGCAGCGCCCGGGACAGGGCTAACGAGCAGTACTTC.